These T cell receptor beta chains were read from a single sample in a study of T cell changes during pregnancy in multiple sclerosis. Sequencing used immunoSEQ multiplex PCR; TCRdb keeps in-frame clones, though not all of them. Of approximately 92,000 clones in the sample, 85% to 95% are singletons; the top ten hold about 0.95%. The sequenced sample was peripheral blood, obtained after pregnancy. Receptor source: a female donor with multiple sclerosis, enrolled in a pregnancy study. Both conserved end residues are part of each CDR3. Each record gives: V gene, clone size, D gene, J gene, CDR3 protein, CDR3 DNA. D genes are given only for firm matches. The listing skips clone size in some rows; elsewhere it reads once, few, many or a size class.

>TRBV7-2|.|TRBD2|TRBJ2-1
CASSLLAGADEQFF
TGTGCCAGCAGCTTATTAGCGGGAGCCGATGAGCAGTTCTTC
>TRBV5-6|.|.|TRBJ1-2
CASSPGTTPYGYTF
TGTGCCAGCAGCCCGGGAACAACCCCCTATGGCTACACCTTC
>TRBV18|.|TRBD1|TRBJ2-7
CASSVDRGHYEQYF
TGTGCCAGCTCCGTAGACAGGGGCCACTACGAGCAGTACTTC
>TRBV13|.|.|TRBJ2-2
CASSRLGGANTGELFF
TGTGCCAGCAGCCGGCTCGGAGGGGCGAACACCGGGGAGCTGTTTTTT
>TRBV5-1|.|.|TRBJ1-2
CASSLDQGQGFGYTF
TGCGCCAGCAGCTTGGACCAAGGGCAGGGTTTTGGCTACACCTTC
>TRBV5-1|.|TRBD1|TRBJ2-7
CASSLPYRQGETYEQYF
TGCGCCAGCAGCTTGCCTTACCGACAGGGTGAGACCTACGAGCAGTACTTC
>TRBV11-2|.|.|TRBJ2-1
CASSLGGAGYNEQFF
TGTGCCAGCAGCTTGGGGGGGGCAGGATACAATGAGCAGTTCTTC
>TRBV29-1|.|.|TRBJ2-7
CSVGGHSYEQYF
TGCAGCGTTGGGGGACATTCCTACGAGCAGTACTTC
>TRBV5-1|.|TRBD1|TRBJ2-3
CASSGSRDSRGTDTQYF
TGCGCCAGCAGCGGATCCCGGGACAGCCGAGGGACAGATACGCAGTATTTT
>TRBV13|.|.|TRBJ2-7
CASSFLYSGGGSYEQYF
TGTGCCAGCAGCTTCTTGTATTCTGGCGGCGGCTCCTACGAGCAGTACTTC
>TRBV27|.|TRBD2|TRBJ2-7
CASSSGFGSGIYEQYF
TGTGCCAGCAGTTCGGGGTTCGGTAGCGGGATATACGAGCAGTACTTC
>TRBV28|.|.|TRBJ2-5
CASNGHPTQETQYF
TGTGCCAGCAATGGACATCCGACCCAAGAGACCCAGTACTTC
>TRBV21-1|once|.|TRBJ2-4
CASSKSRGFRRLAKNIQYF
TGTGCCAGCAGCAAATCCCGGGGATTTCGGCGTCTAGCCAAAAACATTCAGTACTTC
>TRBV11-2|few|TRBD2|TRBJ2-5
CASSFWGGQETQYF
TGTGCCAGCAGCTTTTGGGGGGGCCAAGAGACCCAGTACTTC
>TRBV12-1|.|.|TRBJ1-2
CASSPPRAGKPLNYGYTF
TGTGCCAGCAGCCCCCCTCGGGCAGGGAAGCCTCTAAACTATGGCTACACCTTC
>TRBV7-2|.|TRBD1|TRBJ1-1
CASSFTGVNTEAFF
TGTGCCAGCAGCTTTACAGGGGTGAACACTGAAGCTTTCTTT
>TRBV28|.|TRBD2|TRBJ2-3
CASSLTSGWDTQYF
TGTGCCAGCAGTTTGACTAGCGGATGGGATACGCAGTATTTT
>TRBV5-1|.|TRBD1|TRBJ1-3
CASSTSDRGSGNTIYF
TGCGCCAGCAGCACATCGGACAGGGGATCTGGAAACACCATATATTTT
>TRBV6-1|.|TRBD1|TRBJ1-5
CASSDRNRGDSQPQHF
TGTGCCAGCAGTGACCGGAACAGGGGAGATAGTCAGCCCCAGCATTTT
>TRBV9|.|TRBD2|TRBJ2-1
CASSISAGGPGHNEQFF
TGTGCCAGCAGCATTTCAGCGGGAGGGCCGGGGCACAATGAGCAGTTCTTC
>TRBV4-1|.|TRBD2|TRBJ2-5
CASRPTSGQETQYF
TGCGCCAGCAGACCTACTAGCGGACAAGAGACCCAGTACTTC
>TRBV5-1|.|.|TRBJ2-5
CASSSGTPKGTQYF
TGCGCCAGCAGCTCCGGGACACCCAAGGGGACCCAGTACTTC
>TRBV6-4|.|TRBD1|TRBJ2-2
CASSDSGQGDTGELFF
TGTGCCAGCAGTGACTCGGGACAGGGGGACACCGGGGAGCTGTTTTTT
>TRBV19|.|.|TRBJ1-2
CASRLQGKNYGYTF
TGTGCCAGTAGGCTTCAGGGGAAGAACTATGGCTACACCTTC
>TRBV5-1|.|.|TRBJ2-1
CASNSSYNEQFF
TGCGCCAGCAATAGCTCTTACAATGAGCAGTTCTTC
>TRBV5-1|.|TRBD1|TRBJ2-2
CASSWRQGTGELFF
TGCGCCAGCAGCTGGAGACAGGGCACCGGGGAGCTGTTTTTT
>TRBV6-1|.|TRBD2|TRBJ2-1
CASSGLLAGVYNEQFF
TGTGCCAGCAGTGGGTTACTAGCGGGAGTGTACAATGAGCAGTTCTTC
>TRBV4-2|.|TRBD2|TRBJ2-1
CASSQSGGRAGDEQFF
TGTGCCAGCAGCCAGTCGGGCGGGAGGGCCGGGGATGAGCAGTTCTTC
>TRBV6-1|.|.|TRBJ2-1
CASSERKVGNEQFF
TGTGCCTCCTCTGAGCGGAAAGTGGGCAATGAGCAGTTCTTC
>TRBV5-1|.|.|TRBJ2-7
CASSLGALNEQYF
TGCGCCAGCAGCCTAGGGGCGCTTAACGAGCAGTACTTC
>TRBV5-1|.|TRBD2|TRBJ2-3
CASSLAAGGGTDTQYF
TGCGCCAGCAGCTTGGCAGCGGGAGGGGGCACAGATACGCAGTATTTT
>TRBV5-8|.|TRBD1|TRBJ1-2
CASSLARGVVYGYTF
TGTGCCAGCAGCTTGGCCAGGGGGGTTGTGTATGGCTACACCTTC